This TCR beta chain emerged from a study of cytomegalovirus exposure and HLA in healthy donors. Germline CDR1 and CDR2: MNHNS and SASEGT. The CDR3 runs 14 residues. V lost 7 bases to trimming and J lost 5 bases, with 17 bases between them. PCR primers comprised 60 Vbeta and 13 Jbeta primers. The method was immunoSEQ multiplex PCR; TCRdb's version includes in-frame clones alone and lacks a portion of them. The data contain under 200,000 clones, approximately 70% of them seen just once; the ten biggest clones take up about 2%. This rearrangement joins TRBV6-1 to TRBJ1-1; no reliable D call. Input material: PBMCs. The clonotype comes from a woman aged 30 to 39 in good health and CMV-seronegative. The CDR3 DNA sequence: TGTGCCAGCATTCGTCACGCAACGGGGACTGAAGCTTTCTTT. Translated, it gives CASIRHATGTEAFF.